The 13 T cell receptor beta chains reported below all come from one sample, sequenced in a study of cytomegalovirus exposure and HLA in healthy donors. Vbeta (60) and Jbeta (13) primers were used in the PCR. Data came from immunoSEQ multiplex PCR; TCRdb stores just in-frame clones and leaves some out. The sample has approximately 100,000 clones; more than 80% are singletons. Sequencing used PBMCs. The receptors derive from a man aged 25 to 45 in good health and CMV-seronegative.

The chain joins TRBV28 to TRBJ2-7; TRBD2 aligns across 9 bases. Germline CDR1 reads MDHEN; CDR2 reads SYDVKM. The CDR3 has 20 amino acids. The ends lost 1 base at V and 3 bases at J; junction bases unmatched: 19. The CDR3 sequence: CASSLFEFRRGGLCCYEQYF. CDR3 bases: TGTGCCAGCAGTTTATTCGAGTTTCGGCGGGGGGGCCTGTGTTGCTACGAGCAGTACTTC.

The V and J genes are TRBV6-4 and TRBJ2-1; maybe TRBD2 (6 bases). Germline V CDR1 and CDR2: MRHNA, SNTAGT. The germline V and J ends were trimmed by 0 bases and 0 bases, with 6 bases remaining between them. There are 15 residues in the CDR3. The CDR3 region has the DNA TGTGCCAGCAGTGACTCAGCGGGCTCCTACAATGAGCAGTTCTTC. It specifies CASSDSAGSYNEQFF.

This chain connects TRBV18 to TRBJ2-2; the D is unclear. The germline CDR1 and CDR2 sequences are KGHSH and LQKENI. The CDR3 is made up of 14 amino acids. Deletions cut 6 bases from V and 6 bases from J, with 14 bases between. CDR3 sequence (DNA): TGTGCCAGCTCCAGTCAGACTGGTGCCGGGGAGCTGTTTTTT. Its translation is CASSSQTGAGELFF.

CDR3 nucleotides: TGTGCCAGCAGCCGTATTACCACAGGGGCCCTCAGAGCTTTCTTT. Amino acid sequence: CASSRITTGALRAFF. J is TRBJ1-1 and V is TRBV5-6; 7 bases line up with TRBD1. Per germline, CDR1 SGHDT and CDR2 YYEEEE. The CDR3 covers 15 residues. V dropped 4 bases and J dropped 10; count of bases not matched to a gene: 16.

The V and J genes are TRBV10-3 and TRBJ2-7; 10 positions agree with TRBD1. V was pared by 8 bases and J by 2 bases, with 0 bases of the junction left unmatched. CDR1 and CDR2 from the germline V gene are ENHRY and SYGVKD. The CDR3 sequence is 12 residues long. The CDR3 loop reads CAIGQGAYEQYF. DNA for the CDR3: TGTGCCATCGGACAGGGGGCCTACGAGCAGTACTTC.

This chain uses TRBV4-1 with TRBJ1-4, with 7 bases matching TRBD1. Germline CDR1 MGHRA, CDR2 YSYEKL. This CDR3 spans 15 amino acids. The trim removed 4 bases at V and 3 bases at J, leaving 5 bases unmatched. CDR3 sequence reads: CASSRAGGSNEKLFF. The CDR3 nucleotides are TGCGCCAGCAGCCGCGCAGGGGGGTCTAATGAAAAACTGTTTTTT.

About this clone itself: Other DNA sequences in this sample translate to the same CDR3. This chain connects TRBV9 to TRBJ1-1, with D unclear. Between the trimmed V and J ends, which lost 1 base and 0 bases, there was a span of 4 bases. In germline, CDR1 is SGDLS, CDR2 YYNGEE. This CDR3 spans 13 amino acids. The CDR3 loop is CASSVSVNTEAFF. The CDR3 coding sequence is TGTGCCAGCAGCGTATCGGTGAACACTGAAGCTTTCTTT.

The chain uses TRBV7-2 and TRBJ2-7; 7 bases line up with TRBD1. With V trimmed by 1 base and J by 3 bases, 6 bases remained unmatched. The CDR3 length is 15 residues. Germline assignment: CDR1 SGHTA and CDR2 FQGNSA. For the CDR3, the DNA is TGTGCCAGCAGCTTAGACGGGACAGACTTCTACGAGCAGTACTTC. It codes for CASSLDGTDFYEQYF.

This clone was observed a few times. The chain has TRBV6-6 and TRBJ2-2, with 7 bases matching TRBD1. In germline, CDR1 is MNHNY, CDR2 SVGAGI (reference sequence). This CDR3 is 15 amino acids long. The J segment lost 4 bases and the V segment lost 6 bases, leaving 8 bases of the junction unmatched. The CDR3: CASREQGGVTGELFF. The CDR3 nucleotides read TGTGCCAGCAGGGAACAAGGGGGCGTCACCGGGGAGCTGTTTTTT.

V usage is TRBV19 and J usage is TRBJ2-6; TRBD1 might be the D (5 bases). The CDR3 consists of 16 residues. V shed 3 bases and J shed 4 bases, with 13 bases lying between them. Per the germline V gene, CDR1 is LNHDA and CDR2 is SQIVND (reference sequence). The CDR3 DNA follows: TGTGCCAGTAGTATGGGGCCCGGGCCGGGGGCCAACGTCCTGACTTTC. It yields the protein CASSMGPGPGANVLTF.

The CDR3 DNA reads TGTGCCAGCAGCTCCTCCTTGGCGGGGCTCCCCCAGGGGGGTGAGCAGTTCTTC. Protein sequence: CASSSSLAGLPQGGEQFF. The gene calls are TRBV11-3 and TRBJ2-1; the D gene is possibly TRBD1 (7 bases). The CDR3 totals 18 residues. The V and J ends lost 4 bases and 9 bases respectively, with 28 bases between them. From germline, CDR1 is SGHNT and CDR2 YENEEA.

This sequence joins TRBV4-1 and TRBJ1-5; D remains ambiguous. The CDR3 has 14 residues. Germline loops: CDR1 MGHRA, CDR2 YSYEKL. V was cut by 4 bases and J by 0 bases, with 7 bases left in between. CDR3 loop: CASSLVGSNQPQHF. As DNA, the CDR3 is TGCGCCAGCAGCCTAGTTGGTAGCAATCAGCCCCAGCATTTT.

This rearrangement joins TRBV7-9 to TRBJ2-7; the match to TRBD1 covers 7 bases. After removal of 4 bases from V and 3 bases from J, the junction contained 9 bases not matched to a gene. Germline CDR1 reads SEHNR; CDR2 reads FQNEAQ (reference sequence). This CDR3 has 15 amino acids. Here the CDR3 DNA reads TGTGCCAGCAGCTCGAGCCGGGACAGCAACTACGAGCAGTACTTC. Amino acid sequence: CASSSSRDSNYEQYF.